Detailed here is one T cell receptor (beta chain). This record belongs to a study of sequential checkpoint blockade in melanoma. Libraries were prepared by immunoSEQ multiplex PCR; TCRdb keeps only in-frame clonotypes and omits some of them. The table records 20,000 to 25,000 clones, around 30% of them present only once. CDR1 and CDR2 (germline): SGHRS, YFSETQ. The CDR3 is made up of 15 amino acids. The ends lost 0 bases at V and 6 bases at J; junction bases unmatched: 5. Treatment: randomized to nivolumab then ipilimumab (arm A) or the reverse (arm B). The sample was tumor tissue (inferred from file names), taken from a patient given nivolumab and ipilimumab in sequence. This TCR came from a human donor with melanoma. J is TRBJ2-2 and V is TRBV5-1, with 7 bases identical to TRBD2. The CDR3 loop reads CASSLAGGDSGELFF. The CDR3 coding sequence is TGCGCCAGCAGCTTGGCGGGGGGAGATTCCGGGGAGCTGTTTTTT.